This T cell receptor (beta chain) appears in the sequencing data of a study of T-cell reconstitution after alpha-beta-depleted transplantation in children. Unique molecular identifiers featured in how the TCRbeta library was prepared. TCRdb reprocessed the PCR reads via MiXCR and lists one record per CDR3 protein. The table has 150,000 to 250,000 distinct CDR3 sequences, 14% to 15% seen once. This clonotype was observed at least ten times. Germline V gene sequence: CDR1 DFQATT, CDR2 SNEGSKA (reference sequence). V lost 6 bases to trimming and J lost 3 bases, with 14 bases between them. The CDR3 extends over 13 amino acids.

This TCR came from a human donor who donated a stem cell graft to a child with acute lymphoblastic leukemia. The chain recombines TRBV20-1 with TRBJ2-5; D may be TRBD1 or TRBD2 (5 bases each). This sample comprised PBMCs from the stem cell graft donor, obtained from the stem cell graft. The DNA of the CDR3 is TGCAGTGCGGGACCGGGACCTAAAGAGACCCAGTACTTC. The encoded protein is CSAGPGPKETQYF.